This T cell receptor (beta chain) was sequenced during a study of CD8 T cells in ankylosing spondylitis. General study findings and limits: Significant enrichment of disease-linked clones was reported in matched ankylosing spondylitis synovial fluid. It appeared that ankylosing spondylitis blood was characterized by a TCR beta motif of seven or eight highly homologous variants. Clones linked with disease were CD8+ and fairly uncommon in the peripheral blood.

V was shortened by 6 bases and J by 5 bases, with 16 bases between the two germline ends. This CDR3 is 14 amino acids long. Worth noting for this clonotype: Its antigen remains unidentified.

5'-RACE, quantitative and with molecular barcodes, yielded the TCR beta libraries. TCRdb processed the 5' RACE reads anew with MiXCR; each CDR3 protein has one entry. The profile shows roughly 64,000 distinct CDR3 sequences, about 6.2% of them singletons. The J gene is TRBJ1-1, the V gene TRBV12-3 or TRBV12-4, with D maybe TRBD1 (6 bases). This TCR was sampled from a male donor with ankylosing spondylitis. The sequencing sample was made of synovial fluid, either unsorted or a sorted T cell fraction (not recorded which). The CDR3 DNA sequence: TGTGCCAGCAGGATGGGGGGCGCGAGAACTGAAGCTTTCTTT. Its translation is CASRMGGARTEAFF.